Included here is one T cell receptor (beta chain) sequence, with context. The sample belongs to a study of T cell changes during pregnancy in multiple sclerosis. The trim removed 2 bases at V and 5 bases at J, leaving 10 bases unmatched. The germline gives CDR1 ENHRY, CDR2 SYGVKD. The CDR3 is 16 amino acids. Sequencing was performed with immunoSEQ multiplex PCR; in TCRdb, only in-frame clones are kept and a portion is missing. The repertoire includes 65,000 to 70,000 clones, over 80% of them detected once, and 1.5% to 2.5% sits in the top ten. This specimen was peripheral blood, taken in the third trimester of pregnancy. V is TRBV10-3 and J is TRBJ2-5; 8 nucleotides align to TRBD2. The receptor comes from a female donor in good health, enrolled as a control in a pregnancy study. The CDR3 coding sequence is TGTGCCATCAGTGAGAGAGTTAGCGGGGACGCGGAGACCCAGTACTTC. Amino acid sequence: CAISERVSGDAETQYF.